This T cell receptor (beta chain) was profiled in a study of shared clonotypes between healthy human individuals. Study conclusions and caveats: The study found 4.5% to 6% of naive CD4 clonotypes shared across a few donors.

As concerns this clone: Its antigen is undetermined.

This CDR3 has 14 amino acids. The ends were cut back, 3 bases at V and 2 bases at J, with 8 bases in the middle. The germline V gene has CDR1 SGHNT and CDR2 YENEEA. TCRdb's copy holds only in-frame clones and misses some; the assay was immunoSEQ multiplex PCR. The sample has about 1.1 million clones; approximately 77% are singletons. Sequencing used memory CD4+ T cells from PBMCs. Noted subset: CD45RA-negative fraction. The sequence was collected from a man aged 18 to 30 in good health. Some clones in this sample may be carry-over from other donors' samples. The chain links TRBV11-3 to TRBJ1-3; D gene ambiguous. CDR3 residues: CASSFPRPGNTIYF. DNA of the CDR3: TGTGCCAGCAGCTTCCCTCGCCCTGGAAACACCATATATTTT.